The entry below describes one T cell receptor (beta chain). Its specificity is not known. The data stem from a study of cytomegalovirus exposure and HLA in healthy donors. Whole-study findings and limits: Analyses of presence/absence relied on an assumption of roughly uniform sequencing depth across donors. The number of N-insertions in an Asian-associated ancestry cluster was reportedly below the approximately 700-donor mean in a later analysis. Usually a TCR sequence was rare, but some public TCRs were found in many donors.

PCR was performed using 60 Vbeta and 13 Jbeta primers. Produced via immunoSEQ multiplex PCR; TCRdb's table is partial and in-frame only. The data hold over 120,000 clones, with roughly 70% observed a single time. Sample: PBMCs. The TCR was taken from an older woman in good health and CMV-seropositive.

The CDR3 here is CASSLDTRVNEQFF. In DNA form, the CDR3 reads TGTGCCAGCAGCTTAGACACTAGGGTCAATGAGCAGTTCTTC. This chain links TRBV11-2 with TRBJ2-1; D is perhaps TRBD2 (5 bases). V lost 0 bases and J lost 6, with 9 bases in between. Germline values: CDR1 SGHAT, CDR2 FQNNGV. CDR3 length equals 14 residues.